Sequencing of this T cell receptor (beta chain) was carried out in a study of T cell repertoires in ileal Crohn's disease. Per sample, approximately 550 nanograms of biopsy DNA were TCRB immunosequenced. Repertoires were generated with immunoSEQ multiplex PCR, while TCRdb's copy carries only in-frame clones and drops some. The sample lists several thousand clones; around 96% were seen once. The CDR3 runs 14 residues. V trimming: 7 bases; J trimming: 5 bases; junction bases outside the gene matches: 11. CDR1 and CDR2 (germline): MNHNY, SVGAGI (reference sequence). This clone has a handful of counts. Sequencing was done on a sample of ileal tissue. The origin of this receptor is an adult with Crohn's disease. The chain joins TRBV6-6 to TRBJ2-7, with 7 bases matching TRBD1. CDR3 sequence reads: CASKPDRVGHEQYF. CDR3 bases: TGTGCCAGCAAACCCGACAGGGTGGGCCACGAGCAGTACTTC.